This TCR beta chain was documented in a study of blood T cell repertoires in COVID-19. Across the whole study: Donors in the United States, Italy and Spain gave samples during acute or convalescent COVID-19. The analysed material was cDNA or gDNA that came from T cells, B-cell-depleted T cells, or PBMCs.

CDR1 and CDR2 from the germline V gene are SGHTA and FQGNSA. The J segment lost 0 bases and the V segment lost 1 base, leaving 11 bases of the junction unmatched. The CDR3 is 18 amino acids. In the original processing: Amplification of reference gene primers was used by the study to estimate nucleated cell counts. Sequenced by immunoSEQ multiplex PCR; TCRdb stores in-frame clones only, minus some. Clone size and the V and J calls come from that table; the DNA yielded D and trimming. The sample lists 200,000 to 300,000 clones, approximately 86% occurring once. Seattle patients were enrolled during active infection and followed longitudinally.

The chain is built from TRBV7-2 and TRBJ2-7; 8 bases map to TRBD2. Source material: peripheral blood. This TCR came from a woman aged 60-75 years with COVID-19, enrolled during active disease. This chain's CDR3 is CASSLESSGIGSSYEQYF. Here the CDR3 DNA reads TGTGCCAGCAGCTTAGAGAGTAGCGGGATAGGGAGCTCCTACGAGCAGTACTTC.